This T cell receptor beta chain is drawn from a study of T cells in Graves' hyperthyroidism and ophthalmopathy. Whole-study context: At initial diagnosis, before any treatment had begun, peripheral blood was obtained.

This clonotype has ten or more counts. Trimming took 4 bases from V and 2 from J, leaving 10 bases between them. Germline lookup yields CDR1 SGHRS and CDR2 YFSETQ. The CDR3 runs to 15 residues. From RNA transcripts, TCR beta CDR3 regions were amplified. HTBI primers drove first-round RT-PCR of the TCR CDR3. TCRdb passed the multiplex PCR reads through MiXCR, listing each CDR3 protein once. The sample holds about 500,000 distinct CDR3 sequences, around 16% seen once. The rearrangement joins TRBV5-1 to TRBJ2-6; D is tentatively TRBD1 or TRBD2 (5 bases each). This clonotype originated in a woman aged 25 to 39 with Graves' ophthalmopathy. What was sequenced was blood. The CDR3 spells CASSAGTTGANVLTF. The CDR3 DNA reads TGCGCCAGCAGCGCCGGGACGACTGGGGCCAACGTCCTGACTTTC. Together with reference TRBV5-1 and TRBJ2-6, the CDR3 gives the full variable domain: KAGVTQTPRYLIKTRGQQVTLSCSPISGHRSVSWYQQTPGQGLQFLFEYFSETQRNKGNFPGRFSGRQFSNSRSEMNVSTLELGDSALYLCASSAGTTGANVLTFGAGSRLTVL.